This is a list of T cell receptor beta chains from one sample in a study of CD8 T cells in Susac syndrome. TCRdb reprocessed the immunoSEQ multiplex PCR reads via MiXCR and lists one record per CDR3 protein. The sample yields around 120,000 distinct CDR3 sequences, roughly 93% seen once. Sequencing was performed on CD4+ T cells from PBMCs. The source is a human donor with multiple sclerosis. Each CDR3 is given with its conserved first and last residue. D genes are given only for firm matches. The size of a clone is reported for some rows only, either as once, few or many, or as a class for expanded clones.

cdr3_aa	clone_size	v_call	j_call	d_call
CSVPGQGPHGYTF	.	TRBV29-1	TRBJ1-2	TRBD1
CASSLPAWGAEQYF	.	TRBV7-9	TRBJ2-7	.
CAINPGRNSYNEQFF	.	TRBV10-3	TRBJ2-1	.
CASSPQVALNTEAFF	.	TRBV6-5	TRBJ1-1	.
CASTNGGLGYNEQFF	.	TRBV7-2	TRBJ2-1	.
CASTQGGVDTEAFF	once	TRBV3-1	TRBJ1-1	.
CASGGRDTDYGYTF	.	TRBV6-5	TRBJ1-2	.
CASSRPDRAETQYF	.	TRBV5-4	TRBJ2-5	TRBD1
CASSNVGGETQYF	.	TRBV12-3/TRBV12-4	TRBJ2-5	.
CASSLVGDEAFF	.	TRBV5-1	TRBJ1-1	.
CASSFRGSPLHF	.	TRBV11-2	TRBJ1-6	.
CASSYGRGTWDTEAFF	.	TRBV6-2/TRBV6-3	TRBJ1-1	.
CASTPIGGQTEAFF	.	TRBV7-6	TRBJ1-1	.
CATSRDLPANTGELFF	once	TRBV15	TRBJ2-2	.
CASSIAWTADSNQPQHF	.	TRBV19	TRBJ1-5	.
CASSTLGATQETQYF	.	TRBV3-1	TRBJ2-5	.
CASSLSSQGASYEQYF	.	TRBV4-3	TRBJ2-7	TRBD1
CASSAGPLEVFGYTF	few	TRBV7-2	TRBJ1-2	.
CASRQGRTNTEAFF	.	TRBV2	TRBJ1-1	.
CASSVGQGPRPYEQYF	once	TRBV7-9	TRBJ2-7	TRBD1
CASSRIGTDMNTEAFF	.	TRBV7-2	TRBJ1-1	TRBD1
CASSRRSQGQHYEQYF	.	TRBV12-3/TRBV12-4	TRBJ2-7	.
CASVQPNYGYTF	.	TRBV6-5	TRBJ1-2	.
CASSLVGQGNTEAFF	.	TRBV7-2	TRBJ1-1	.
CASSSPGTLHF	.	TRBV6-2/TRBV6-3	TRBJ1-6	.
CATSDYDGSSYNEQFF	.	TRBV24-1	TRBJ2-1	.
CAKVVPRQDDYGYTF	.	TRBV7-9	TRBJ1-2	.
CASQRRERDEKLFF	once	TRBV10-3	TRBJ1-4	.
CASTGQGDSETQYF	.	TRBV5-1	TRBJ2-5	TRBD1
CASSQRTSGAQETQYF	once	TRBV4-1	TRBJ2-5	TRBD2
CATSLSPRGEETQYF	.	TRBV15	TRBJ2-5	TRBD2
CASSRAGTEAFF	.	TRBV7-2	TRBJ1-1	.
CASNTGDNSPLHF	.	TRBV11-2	TRBJ1-6	TRBD1
CASSFRGPYEQYF	.	TRBV5-6	TRBJ2-7	.
CSARDFDRQTYEQYF	.	TRBV20-1	TRBJ2-7	.
CSAGTVGGETQYF	.	TRBV29-1	TRBJ2-5	TRBD1
CASSLAGSGNGYTF	.	TRBV12-3/TRBV12-4	TRBJ1-2	.
CASSQDAGEQPQHF	.	TRBV3-1	TRBJ1-5	.
CASSYFGQAPLSYEQYF	.	TRBV6-5	TRBJ2-7	.
CASSQFGVDIQYF	.	TRBV14	TRBJ2-4	.